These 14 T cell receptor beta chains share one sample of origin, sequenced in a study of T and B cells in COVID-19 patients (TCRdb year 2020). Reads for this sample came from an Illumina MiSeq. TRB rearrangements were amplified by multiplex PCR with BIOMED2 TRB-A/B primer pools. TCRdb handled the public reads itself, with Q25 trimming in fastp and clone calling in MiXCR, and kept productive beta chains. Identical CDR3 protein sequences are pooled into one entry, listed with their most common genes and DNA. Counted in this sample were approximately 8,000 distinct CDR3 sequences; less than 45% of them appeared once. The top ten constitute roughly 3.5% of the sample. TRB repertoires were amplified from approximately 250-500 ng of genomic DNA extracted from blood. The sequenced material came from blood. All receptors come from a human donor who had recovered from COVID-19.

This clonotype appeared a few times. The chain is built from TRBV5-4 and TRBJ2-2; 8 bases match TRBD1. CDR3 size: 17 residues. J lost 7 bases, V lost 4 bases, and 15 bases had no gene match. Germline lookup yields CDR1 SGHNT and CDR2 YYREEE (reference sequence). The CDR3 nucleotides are TGTGCCAGCAGCAGGGATCCAACCGGACAGGGCAGCGGGGAGCTGTTTTTT. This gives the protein CASSRDPTGQGSGELFF.

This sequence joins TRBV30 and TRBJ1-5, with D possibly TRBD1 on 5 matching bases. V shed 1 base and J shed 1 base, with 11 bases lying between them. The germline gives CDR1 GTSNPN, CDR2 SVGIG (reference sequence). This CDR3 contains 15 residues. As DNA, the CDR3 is TGTGCCTGGAGTGGAGGGGCTGTAAGCAATCAGCCCCAGCATTTT. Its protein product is CAWSGGAVSNQPQHF.

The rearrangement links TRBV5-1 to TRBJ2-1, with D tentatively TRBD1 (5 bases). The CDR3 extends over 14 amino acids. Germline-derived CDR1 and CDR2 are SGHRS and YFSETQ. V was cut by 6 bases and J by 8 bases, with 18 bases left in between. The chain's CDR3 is CASIWTPTGDEQFF. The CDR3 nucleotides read TGCGCCAGCATTTGGACACCGACGGGCGATGAGCAGTTCTTC.

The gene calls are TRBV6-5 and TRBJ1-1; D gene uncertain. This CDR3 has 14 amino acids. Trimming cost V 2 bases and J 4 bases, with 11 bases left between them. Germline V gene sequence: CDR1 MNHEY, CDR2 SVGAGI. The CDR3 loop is CASSYSAHGTEAFF. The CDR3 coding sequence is TGTGCCAGCAGTTACAGCGCGCATGGCACTGAAGCTTTCTTT.

CDR3 coding DNA: TGTGCCAGCACCCTAATCGGGTCAGGGGCTAGCAATCAGCCCCAGCATTTT. It encodes CASTLIGSGASNQPQHF. The chain recombines TRBV27 with TRBJ1-5, with D possibly matching TRBD1 (6 bases). In germline, CDR1 is MNHEY, CDR2 SMNVEV (reference sequence). The CDR3 has 17 residues. V dropped 7 bases and J dropped 0 bases, with 19 bases sitting between them.

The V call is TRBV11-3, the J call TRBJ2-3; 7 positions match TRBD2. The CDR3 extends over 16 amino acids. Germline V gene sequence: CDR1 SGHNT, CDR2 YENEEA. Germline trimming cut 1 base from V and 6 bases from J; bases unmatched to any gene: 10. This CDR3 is CASSLGSSGAGDTQYF. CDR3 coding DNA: TGTGCCAGCAGCTTAGGTTCCAGCGGGGCGGGGGATACGCAGTATTTT.

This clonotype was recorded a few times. CDR3 DNA sequence: TGTGCCAGCAGTTCCCGGACAGGTAGACGTGAAGCTTTCTTT. Its protein is CASSSRTGRREAFF. J is TRBJ1-1 and V is TRBV27, with 7 bases aligning to TRBD1. The CDR3 contains 14 residues. CDR1 is MNHEY and CDR2 is SMNVEV in the germline V gene (reference sequence). V shed 4 bases, J shed 7 bases, and the junction held 9 bases outside the gene matches.

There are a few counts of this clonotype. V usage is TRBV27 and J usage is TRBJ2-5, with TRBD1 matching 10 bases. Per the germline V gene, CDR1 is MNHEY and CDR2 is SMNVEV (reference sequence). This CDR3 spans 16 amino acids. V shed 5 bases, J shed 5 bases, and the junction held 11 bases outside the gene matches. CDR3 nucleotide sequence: TGTGCCAGCAGTCCTCGGGACAGGGGATTTGAGGAGACCCAGTACTTC. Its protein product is CASSPRDRGFEETQYF.

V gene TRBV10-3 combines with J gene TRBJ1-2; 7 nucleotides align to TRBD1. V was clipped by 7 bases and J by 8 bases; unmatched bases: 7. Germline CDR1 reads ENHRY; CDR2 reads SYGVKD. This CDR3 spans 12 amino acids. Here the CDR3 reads CAIMKHRGGYTF. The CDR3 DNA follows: TGTGCCATCATGAAGCACAGGGGAGGCTACACCTTC.

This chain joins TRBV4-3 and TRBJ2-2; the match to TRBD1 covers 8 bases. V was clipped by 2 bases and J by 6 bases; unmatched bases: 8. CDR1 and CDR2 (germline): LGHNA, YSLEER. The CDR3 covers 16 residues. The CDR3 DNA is TGCGCCAGCAGCCAACTACGGACAGGGCGCGCCGGGGAGCTGTTTTTT. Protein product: CASSQLRTGRAGELFF.

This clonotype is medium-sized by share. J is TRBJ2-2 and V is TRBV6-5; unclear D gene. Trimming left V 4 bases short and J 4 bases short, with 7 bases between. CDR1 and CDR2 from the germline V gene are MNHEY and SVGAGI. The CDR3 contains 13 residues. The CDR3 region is CASSSTLTGELFF. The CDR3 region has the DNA TGTGCCAGCAGTTCGACACTCACCGGGGAGCTGTTTTTT.

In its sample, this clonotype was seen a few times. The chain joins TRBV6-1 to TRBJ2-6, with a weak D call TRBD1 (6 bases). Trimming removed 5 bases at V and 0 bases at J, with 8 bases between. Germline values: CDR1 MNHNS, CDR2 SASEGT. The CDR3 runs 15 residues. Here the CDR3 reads CASSQQGSGANVLTF. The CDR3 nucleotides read TGTGCCAGCAGTCAACAGGGCTCTGGGGCCAACGTCCTGACTTTC.

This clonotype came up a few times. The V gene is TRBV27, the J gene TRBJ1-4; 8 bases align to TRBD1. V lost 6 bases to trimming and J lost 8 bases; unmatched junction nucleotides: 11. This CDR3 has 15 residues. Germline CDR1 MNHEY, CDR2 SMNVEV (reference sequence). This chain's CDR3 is CASRRHGQGGEKLFF. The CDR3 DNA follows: TGTGCCAGCAGACGCCATGGACAGGGAGGAGAAAAACTGTTTTTT.

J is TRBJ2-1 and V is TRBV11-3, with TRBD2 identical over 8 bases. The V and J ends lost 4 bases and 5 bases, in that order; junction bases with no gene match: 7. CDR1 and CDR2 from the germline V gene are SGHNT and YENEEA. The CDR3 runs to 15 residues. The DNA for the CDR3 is TGTGCCAGCAGCTCCGGGGGGGATGCTCACAATGAGCAGTTCTTC. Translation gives CASSSGGDAHNEQFF. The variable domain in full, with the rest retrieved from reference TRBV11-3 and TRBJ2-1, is EAGVVQSPRYKIIEKKQPVAFWCNPISGHNTLYWYLQNLGQGPELLIRYENEEAVDDSQLPKDRFSAERLKGVDSTLKIQPAELGDSAVYLCASSSGGDAHNEQFFGPGTRLTVL.